This T cell receptor (beta chain) was retrieved from a study of naive CD8 T cells in extremely preterm neonates (dated by TCRdb to between 2016 and 2019). In terms of the full investigation: An age range of 25-50 years is given for the adult participants in the abstract, whereas a range of 20-50 years is given in the methods. Sorted naive CD8+ T cells from four age groups (extremely preterm neonates, term neonates, young children and adults) were used in the study to compare TCRbeta CDR3 repertoires. The paper as a whole reports these results and caveats: Compared with the older groups, preterm CDR3s were shorter and closer to germline, carrying fewer N additions and showing less junctional trimming. The proportion of shared CDR3 nucleotide sequences was higher in preterm neonates (2.7%) than in term neonates (0.4%), young children (around 0.03%) and adults (approximately 0.01%). Compared with all other age groups, preterm neonates showed significantly lower iChao1 richness (p < 0.05) along with an even clone distribution, indicating a less rich repertoire. A small sample size and variable productive template counts among preterm samples were noted by the authors as limitations. To track T cell development within individuals, the authors urged prospective longitudinal studies of preterm and term neonates.

Peripheral blood was donated by five healthy children aged 16-56 months who were having elective routine surgery, plus five healthy nonsmoking adults. The adult controls were healthy nonsmokers between about 18 and 50 years old, with a median age of roughly 40 years. A FACSAria III cell sorter was used to sort live, Annexin V-negative naive CD8+ T cells (CD3+CD8+CD45RA+CCR7+). Between roughly 20,000 and 110,000 naive CD8+ T cells were sorted per sample. Ficoll-Paque density gradient centrifugation of diluted blood was used to isolate mononuclear cells. Before sorting, mononuclear cells were cryopreserved in roughly 10% DMSO with roughly 90% FBS and kept in long-term storage at -150 degrees C. Thawed cells were stained with Annexin V and antibodies against CD3, CD8, CCR7 and CD45RA. Genomic DNA was extracted from snap-frozen sorted cell pellets with the DNeasy Blood and Tissue Kit. The germline V gene (reference sequence) sets CDR1 to MNHEY and CDR2 to SMNVEV. Relative to germline, V is 2 bases shorter and J is 3 bases shorter, with 7 bases between their ends. Its CDR3 holds 13 amino acids, cysteine through phenylalanine. Left in the record is the CDR3 DNA by itself, 39 bases read in frame from the first base.

A two-step, bias-controlled multiplex PCR was used to amplify TCRbeta CDR3 regions from genomic DNA. The multiplex PCR used primers specific for every TRBV and TRBJ gene segment. TCRbeta repertoire data were generated with the immunoSEQ Assay. As for how the authors treated the data: A relative-frequency ratio and a modified nearest-neighbor algorithm were applied to filter and cluster reads so that closely related sequences were merged. IMGT annotation was the basis for assigning V, D and J genes to CDR3 sequences. Template counts were normalized for PCR amplification bias and quantified against synthetic TCR CDR3 analog sequences. Only unique productive sequences, defined as in-frame CDR3 sequences without stop codons, were included in the analyses. The immunoSEQ Analyzer software was used to compute clonality, defined as 1 minus Pielou's evenness, and iChao1 richness. Statistical testing was performed in JMP, using Student's t-test or a non-parametric test depending on Shapiro-Wilk normality results. TCRdb took this table from immuneACCESS and kept in-frame rearrangements with V and J called. Such tables lack part of the clones; where checked against another copy, unresolved V genes explain under half of the gap, and the rest is unexplained. V and J calls and clone size are as listed in that table; D and trimming were resolved from the DNA. Present in this sample are roughly 6,800 clones, around 98% of which were seen just once. The ten largest make up approximately 0.38% of the sample.

Concerning this clone: The clone's antigen remains unknown. The record has no base qualities; no much larger clone is one base away.

The chain is encoded by TRBV27 joined to TRBJ1-1, with the D gene not clear enough to name. The sequence derives from a human donor in good health. Sequenced sample: naive CD8+ T cells from blood. The CDR3 region has the sequence CASSLGSDTEAFF. The DNA sequence is TGTGCCAGCAGTTTAGGTTCGGACACTGAAGCTTTCTTT.